What follows are 27 T cell receptor beta chains derived from one specimen sequenced in a study of T cell responses to AZD1222 COVID-19 vaccine. Repertoires were generated with immunoSEQ multiplex PCR, while TCRdb's copy carries only in-frame clones and drops some. The sample holds 90,000 to 150,000 clones, approximately 88% seen once. This specimen was peripheral blood, taken on day 0 of AZD1222 vaccination. These receptors all stem from an adult in good health.

This clone was counted between two and nine times. The chain carries TRBV4-3 and TRBJ2-1; 7 nucleotides align to TRBD1. This CDR3 comprises 14 residues. CDR1 and CDR2 (germline): LGHNA, YSLEER. The trim removed 0 bases at V and 7 bases at J, leaving 3 bases unmatched. The CDR3 bases are TGCGCCAGCAGCCAAGACGAGGGGGCAAATGAGCAGTTCTTC. Translated: CASSQDEGANEQFF.

The chain uses TRBV4-1 and TRBJ1-2; D perhaps matches TRBD1 (5 bases). The V end lost 0 bases, the J end lost 8 bases, and 13 bases lay between the germline ends. This CDR3 has 14 amino acids. The germline V gene has CDR1 MGHRA and CDR2 YSYEKL. The CDR3 here is CASSQEGASWGYTF. The CDR3 region has the DNA TGCGCCAGCAGCCAAGAAGGGGCGTCTTGGGGCTACACCTTC.

The chain employs TRBV6-1 and TRBJ2-5; TRBD1 aligns across 9 bases. Germline CDR1 MNHNS, CDR2 SASEGT. After removal of 4 bases from V and 0 bases from J, the junction contained 6 bases not matched to a gene. CDR3 size: 16 residues. CDR3 DNA: TGTGCCAGCAGTGGGGGACAGGGTTGGTACCAAGAGACCCAGTACTTC. Translating gives CASSGGQGWYQETQYF.

The gene calls are TRBV14 and TRBJ2-7, with D possibly matching TRBD2 (5 bases). V was pared by 1 base and J by 2 bases, with 12 bases between. CDR1 SGHDN and CDR2 FVKESK come from the germline V gene. The CDR3 covers 15 residues. Here the CDR3 DNA reads TGTGCCAGCAGCCAAGCGTACGGGGAAACCTACGAGCAGTACTTC. It yields the protein CASSQAYGETYEQYF. The whole variable domain, remainder taken from reference TRBV14 and TRBJ2-7, is EAGVTQFPSHSVIEKGQTVTLRCDPISGHDNLYWYRRVMGKEIKFLLHFVKESKQDESGMPNNRFLAERTGGTYSTLKVQPAELEDSGVYFCASSQAYGETYEQYFGPGTRLTVT.

The chain recombines TRBV7-9 with TRBJ1-5; unclear D gene. This CDR3 contains 14 residues. Germline values: CDR1 SEHNR, CDR2 FQNEAQ (reference sequence). Trimming shortened V by 5 bases and J by 3 bases, and 11 bases separated the two germline ends. CDR3: CASSRSGNNQPQHF. The CDR3 coding sequence is TGTGCCAGCAGCCGATCGGGGAACAATCAGCCCCAGCATTTT.

The rearrangement joins TRBV5-6 to TRBJ1-4, with 7 bases identical to TRBD1. The CDR3 runs to 15 residues. Germline CDR1 reads SGHDT; CDR2 reads YYEEEE. The ends lost 4 bases at V and 7 bases at J; junction bases unmatched: 10. The CDR3 region is CASSGAQGWAEKLFF. CDR3 nucleotide sequence: TGTGCCAGCAGCGGAGCACAGGGGTGGGCTGAAAAACTGTTTTTT.

The CDR3 nucleotides read TGTGCCAGCAGCTTATTTCCGGTGACCGAGGGGAACACTGAAGCTTTCTTT. The encoded protein is CASSLFPVTEGNTEAFF. This chain links TRBV7-3 with TRBJ1-1; the D is unclear. The CDR3 is made up of 17 amino acids. The V end lost 2 bases, the J end lost 1 base, and 17 bases lay between the germline ends. Germline V gene lookup returns CDR1 SGHTA and CDR2 FQGTGA.

V and J are TRBV7-9 and TRBJ1-3; D gene ambiguous. The CDR3 contains 15 residues. V dropped 4 bases and J dropped 0 bases, with 10 bases sitting between them. The germline V gene encodes CDR1 SEHNR and CDR2 FQNEAQ (reference sequence). The CDR3 spells CASSSRGISGNTIYF. CDR3 DNA sequence: TGTGCCAGCAGCTCCCGGGGAATCTCTGGAAACACCATATATTTT.

The rearrangement links TRBV5-6 to TRBJ2-3; D is ambiguous. Germline assignment: CDR1 SGHDT and CDR2 YYEEEE. Trimming removed 0 bases from V and 2 bases from J, with 7 bases in between. CDR3 length: 14 residues. CDR3 loop: CASSLGASTDTQYF. As DNA, the CDR3 is TGTGCCAGCAGCTTGGGGGCATCCACAGATACGCAGTATTTT.

The V call is TRBV12-3 or TRBV12-4, the J call TRBJ1-6, with 10 bases fitting TRBD1. The CDR3 extends over 13 amino acids. V was clipped by 7 bases and J by 8 bases; unmatched bases: 2. The CDR3 DNA follows: TGTGCCAGCACTGGACAGGGGGATTCACCCCTCCACTTT. This codes for CASTGQGDSPLHF.

This chain links TRBV27 with TRBJ1-2; the D is unclear. Germline V CDR1 and CDR2: MNHEY, SMNVEV (reference sequence). The V end lost 3 bases, the J end lost 8 bases, and 16 bases lay between the germline ends. The CDR3 extends over 14 amino acids. The CDR3 is CASSFTLGTNGYTF. Here the CDR3 DNA reads TGTGCCAGCAGTTTTACCTTGGGAACCAACGGCTACACCTTC.

The rearrangement links TRBV6-5 to TRBJ1-5; D is ambiguous. In germline, CDR1 is MNHEY, CDR2 SVGAGI. Between the trimmed V and J ends, which lost 6 bases and 5 bases, there was a span of 14 bases. CDR3 length equals 14 residues. The CDR3 spells CASRKGPADQPQHF. The CDR3 DNA follows: TGTGCCAGCAGGAAGGGCCCAGCAGATCAGCCCCAGCATTTT.

The chain employs TRBV9 and TRBJ1-5; TRBD1 matches at 8 bases. Germline V gene data show CDR1 as SGDLS and CDR2 as YYNGEE. Trimming at V came to 7 bases and at J to 5 bases, leaving 5 bases not matched to a gene. The CDR3 is 13 residues long. DNA for the CDR3: TGTGCCAGCGACCGGACAGGGTATCAGCCCCAGCATTTT. It encodes CASDRTGYQPQHF.

The rearrangement uses TRBV9 and TRBJ1-1; 8 bases are shared with TRBD1. The V segment lost 5 bases and the J segment 4 bases; nucleotides outside the gene matches: 10. Looked up from germline, CDR1 is SGDLS and CDR2 is YYNGEE. This CDR3 spans 15 amino acids. The CDR3 nucleotides read TGTGCCAGCAGTCGTCGGGATCAGGGGGCCACTGAAGCTTTCTTT. Its protein is CASSRRDQGATEAFF.

The V call is TRBV19, the J call TRBJ2-1; 10 bases agree with TRBD2. Trimming at V came to 1 base and at J to 7 bases, leaving 4 bases not matched to a gene. The CDR3 covers 15 residues. CDR1 is LNHDA, CDR2 SQIVND, per germline (reference sequence). The CDR3 DNA sequence: TGTGCCAGTAGTATAGGTAGCGGGGGGAGAAATGAGCAGTTCTTC. The encoded protein is CASSIGSGGRNEQFF. Full variable domain (missing parts from reference TRBV19 and TRBJ2-1): DGGITQSPKYLFRKEGQNVTLSCEQNLNHDAMYWYRQDPGQGLRLIYYSQIVNDFQKGDIAEGYSVSREKKESFPLTVTSAQKNPTAFYLCASSIGSGGRNEQFFGPGTRLTVL.

The V call is TRBV3-1 (or the pseudogene TRBV3-2), the J call TRBJ2-1, with a possible D match to TRBD1 (5 bases). The CDR3 covers 13 residues. The V end lost 3 bases, the J end lost 7 bases, and 10 bases lay between the germline ends. CDR1 is LGHDT, CDR2 YNNKEL, per germline (reference sequence). In DNA, the CDR3 is TGTGCCAGCAGCCATCAAGGGGTGAATGAGCAGTTCTTC. Its translation: CASSHQGVNEQFF.

V usage is TRBV18 and J usage is TRBJ1-1; 7 bases are shared with TRBD1. The J segment lost 9 bases and the V segment lost 5 bases, leaving 9 bases of the junction unmatched. From germline, CDR1 is KGHSH and CDR2 LQKENI. This CDR3 spans 13 amino acids. The CDR3 sequence is CASSAGTAPQAFF. CDR3 DNA: TGTGCCAGCTCAGCCGGGACAGCTCCACAAGCTTTCTTT.

The V gene is TRBV6-5, the J gene TRBJ1-1; weak D call: TRBD1 (5 bases). The V gene lost 6 bases and the J gene lost 10 bases, with 18 bases spanning the gap. Germline CDR1 and CDR2: MNHEY and SVGAGI. The CDR3 covers 13 residues. DNA for the CDR3: TGTGCCAGCAGCAGAAGCGGGGACCCTCGAGCTTTCTTT. This codes for CASSRSGDPRAFF.

The rearrangement joins TRBV3-1 (or the pseudogene TRBV3-2) to TRBJ2-3; 7 bases line up with TRBD1. With V trimmed by 0 bases and J by 2 bases, 11 bases remained unmatched. CDR1 is LGHDT and CDR2 is YNNKEL in the germline V gene (reference sequence). CDR3 length: 18 residues. The chain's CDR3 is CASSQEGGSRPPTDTQYF. The CDR3 nucleotides read TGTGCCAGCAGCCAAGAAGGGGGCAGCCGGCCTCCCACAGATACGCAGTATTTT.

This chain links TRBV27 with TRBJ1-2, with 7 bases lining up with TRBD1. V lost 5 bases and J lost 7; bases outside the gene matches: 10. The CDR3 spans 14 residues. Germline V CDR1 and CDR2: MNHEY, SMNVEV (reference sequence). The CDR3 loop is CASSLLTGSGGYTF. The CDR3 DNA reads TGTGCCAGCAGTCTTTTGACAGGGTCAGGTGGCTACACCTTC.

This chain connects TRBV7-3 to TRBJ2-2, with a weak D call TRBD1 (6 bases). Trimming left V 2 bases short and J 4 bases short, with 8 bases between. Per the germline V gene, CDR1 is SGHTA and CDR2 is FQGTGA. The CDR3 spans 14 residues. The DNA for the CDR3 is TGTGCCAGCAGCTTACAGGGGTCCACCGGGGAGCTGTTTTTT. Translated, it gives CASSLQGSTGELFF.

V and J are TRBV7-2 and TRBJ1-1, with 9 bases matching TRBD1. The trim removed 6 bases at V and 0 bases at J, leaving 2 bases unmatched. The CDR3 is 14 amino acids. Germline CDR1 and CDR2: SGHTA and FQGNSA. The CDR3 region has the DNA TGTGCCAGCAGTCGACAGGGGGTGAACACTGAAGCTTTCTTT. Translation gives CASSRQGVNTEAFF.

This chain links TRBV14 with TRBJ1-2; no definite D call. Germline lookup yields CDR1 SGHDN and CDR2 FVKESK. The CDR3 extends over 12 amino acids. V lost 0 bases and J lost 10, with 9 bases in between. CDR3 nucleotides: TGTGCCAGCAGCCAAGAACTATTTCACTACACCTTC. It is translated as CASSQELFHYTF.

The DNA of the CDR3 is TGTGCCAGCAGCTTGGACTCGGAGACCCAGTACTTC. Translation gives CASSLDSETQYF. This chain connects TRBV5-4 to TRBJ2-5; D remains unclear. Trimming shortened V by 0 bases and J by 5 bases, and 5 bases separated the two germline ends. CDR3 length: 12 amino acids. Per germline, CDR1 SGHNT and CDR2 YYREEE (reference sequence).

The rearrangement uses TRBV12-3 or TRBV12-4 and TRBJ1-1, with D hard to call. Trimming stripped 1 base from V and 3 bases from J, with 6 bases between. This CDR3 has 13 residues. CDR3 sequence: CASSLERYTEAFF. CDR3 nucleotide sequence: TGTGCCAGCAGTTTAGAGAGGTACACTGAAGCTTTCTTT.

V and J are TRBV29-1 and TRBJ2-7; D gene uncertain. This CDR3 is 12 amino acids long. V was trimmed by 1 base and J by 1 base, leaving 5 bases between them. Germline V CDR1 and CDR2: SQVTM, ANQGSEA. The CDR3 sequence: CSVEGRSYEQYF. CDR3 in DNA: TGCAGCGTTGAAGGTCGGTCCTACGAGCAGTACTTC.

The chain recombines TRBV4-1 with TRBJ1-6, with D possibly TRBD1 on 6 matching bases. V was pared by 1 base and J by 0 bases, with 13 bases between. The CDR3 is made up of 18 amino acids. Germline-derived CDR1 and CDR2 are MGHRA and YSYEKL. CDR3 in DNA: TGCGCCAGCAGCCAAGGAGGACAGACCAGCTCCTATAATTCACCCCTCCACTTT. Translated: CASSQGGQTSSYNSPLHF.